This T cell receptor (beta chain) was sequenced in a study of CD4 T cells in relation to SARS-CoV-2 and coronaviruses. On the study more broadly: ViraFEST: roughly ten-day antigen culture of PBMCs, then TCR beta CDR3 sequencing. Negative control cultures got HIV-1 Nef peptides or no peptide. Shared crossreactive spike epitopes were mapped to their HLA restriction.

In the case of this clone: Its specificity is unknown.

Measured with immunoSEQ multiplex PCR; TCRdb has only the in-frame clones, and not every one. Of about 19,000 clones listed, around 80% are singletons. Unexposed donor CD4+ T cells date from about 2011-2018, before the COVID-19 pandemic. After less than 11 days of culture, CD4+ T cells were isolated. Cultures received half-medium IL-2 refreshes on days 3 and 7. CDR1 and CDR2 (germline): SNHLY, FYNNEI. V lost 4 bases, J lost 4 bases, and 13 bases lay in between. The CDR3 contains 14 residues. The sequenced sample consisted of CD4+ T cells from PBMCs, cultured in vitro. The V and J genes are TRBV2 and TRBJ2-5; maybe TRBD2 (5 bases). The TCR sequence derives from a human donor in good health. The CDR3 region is CASSGLTGGETQYF. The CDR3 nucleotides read TGTGCCAGCAGTGGACTAACGGGCGGAGAGACCCAGTACTTC.